Listed here is a single TCR beta chain. This entry belongs to a study of T cells after posttransplantation cyclophosphamide. Repertoires were generated with immunoSEQ multiplex PCR, while TCRdb's copy carries only in-frame clones and drops some. This sample has just over 65,000 clones, with 90% to 95% found just once. Germline-derived CDR1 and CDR2 are SNHLY and FYNNEI. The length of the CDR3 is 14 residues. With 6 bases removed from V and 6 bases from J, the gap between germline ends came to 15 bases. Material: PBMCs. This clonotype was obtained from a woman aged 25-40 years in good health and a related stem cell transplant donor. V usage is TRBV2 and J usage is TRBJ2-1; possibly TRBD1 for D (5 bases). CDR3 amino acids: CASSPLTTVNEQFF. The DNA of the CDR3 is TGTGCCAGCAGCCCTCTTACGACAGTCAATGAGCAGTTCTTC.